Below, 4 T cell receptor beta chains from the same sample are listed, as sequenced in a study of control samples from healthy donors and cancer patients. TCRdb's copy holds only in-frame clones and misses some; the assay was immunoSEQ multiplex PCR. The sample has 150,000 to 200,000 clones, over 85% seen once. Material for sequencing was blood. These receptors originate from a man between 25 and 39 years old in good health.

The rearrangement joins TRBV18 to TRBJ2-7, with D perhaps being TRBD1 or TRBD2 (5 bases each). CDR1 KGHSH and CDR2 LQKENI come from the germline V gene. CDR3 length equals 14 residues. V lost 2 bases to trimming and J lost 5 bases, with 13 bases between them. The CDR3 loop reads CASSPRARGDEQYF. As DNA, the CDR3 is TGTGCCAGCTCACCAAGGGCAAGAGGGGACGAGCAGTACTTC.

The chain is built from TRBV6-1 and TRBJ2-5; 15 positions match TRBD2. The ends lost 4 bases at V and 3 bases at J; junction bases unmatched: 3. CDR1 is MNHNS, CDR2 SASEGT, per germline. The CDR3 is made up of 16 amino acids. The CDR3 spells CASSARTSGGEETQYF. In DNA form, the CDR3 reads TGTGCCAGCAGTGCCCGGACTAGCGGGGGGGAAGAGACCCAGTACTTC.

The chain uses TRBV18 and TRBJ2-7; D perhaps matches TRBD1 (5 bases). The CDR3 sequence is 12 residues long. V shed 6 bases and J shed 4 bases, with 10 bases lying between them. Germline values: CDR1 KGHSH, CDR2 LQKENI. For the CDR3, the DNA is TGTGCCAGCTCTCTCGACAGTTACGAGCAGTACTTC. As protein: CASSLDSYEQYF.

The CDR3 DNA follows: TGTGCCACCAGCAGTATCAGGACTGAAGCTTTCTTT. Encoded protein: CATSSIRTEAFF. The rearrangement joins TRBV15 to TRBJ1-1; D call uncertain. Deletions cut 3 bases from V and 5 bases from J, with 7 bases between. This CDR3 region has 12 residues. Germline V CDR1 and CDR2: LNHNV, YYDKDF (reference sequence).